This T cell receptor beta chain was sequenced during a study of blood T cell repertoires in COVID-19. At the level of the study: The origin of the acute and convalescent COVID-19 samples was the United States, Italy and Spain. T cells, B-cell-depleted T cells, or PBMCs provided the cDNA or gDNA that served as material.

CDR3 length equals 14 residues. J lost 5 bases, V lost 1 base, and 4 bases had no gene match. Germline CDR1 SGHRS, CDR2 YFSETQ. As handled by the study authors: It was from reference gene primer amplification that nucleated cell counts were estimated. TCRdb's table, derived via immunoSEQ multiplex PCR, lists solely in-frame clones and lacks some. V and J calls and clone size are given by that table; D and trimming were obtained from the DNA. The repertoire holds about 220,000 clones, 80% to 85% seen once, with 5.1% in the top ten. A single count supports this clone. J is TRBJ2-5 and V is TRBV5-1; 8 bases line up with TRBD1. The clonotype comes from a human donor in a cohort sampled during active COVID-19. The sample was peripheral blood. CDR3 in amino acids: CASSLLAGGETQYF. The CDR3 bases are TGCGCCAGCAGCTTGTTGGCAGGGGGCGAGACCCAGTACTTC.